This T cell receptor beta chain was obtained from a study of CD8+CD57+ T cells in acquired aplastic anemia. Overall study: Average DNA yield from sorted CD4+ and CD8+ cells was roughly 3.1 ug.

Previously, flow cytometry had revealed CD8+CD57+ cell expansion in the patients chosen for sequencing. There were no patients without severe acquired aplastic anemia. Patients were treatment-naive when blood was sampled. Findings of the study overall: About 28 sequences, all CD8+ CDR3, were shared between patients and controls.

The table lists this clonotype with a few counts. The antigen is unknown. Template material for TCR beta VDJ and CDR3 profiling consisted of genomic DNA. One entry per CDR3 protein, called by TCRdb with MiXCR from the reads. The sample lists about 160,000 distinct CDR3 sequences; around 48% were seen once. Trimming cost V 8 bases and J 0 bases, with 10 bases left between them. Germline V gives CDR1 SQVTM, CDR2 ANQGSEA. CDR3 length: 13 amino acids. This chain joins TRBV29-1 and TRBJ2-2; D unresolved. The sequence was obtained from a human donor with aplastic anemia. What was sequenced was sorted CD4+, CD8+, or CD8+CD57+ T cells (not recorded which) from PBMCs. The CDR3 region has the DNA TGCAGCCGTGACACGACGAACACCGGGGAGCTGTTTTTT. Protein: CSRDTTNTGELFF.